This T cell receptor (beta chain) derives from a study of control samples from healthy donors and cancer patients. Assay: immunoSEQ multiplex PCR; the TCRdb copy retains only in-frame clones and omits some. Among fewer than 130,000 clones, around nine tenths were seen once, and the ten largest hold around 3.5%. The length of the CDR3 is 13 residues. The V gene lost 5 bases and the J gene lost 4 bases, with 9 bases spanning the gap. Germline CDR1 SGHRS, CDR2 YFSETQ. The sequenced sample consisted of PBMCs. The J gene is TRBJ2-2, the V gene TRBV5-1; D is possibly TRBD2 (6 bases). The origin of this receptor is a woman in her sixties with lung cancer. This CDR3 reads CASSSGSTGELFF. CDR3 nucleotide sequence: TGCGCCAGCAGTTCCGGGAGCACCGGGGAGCTGTTTTTT.